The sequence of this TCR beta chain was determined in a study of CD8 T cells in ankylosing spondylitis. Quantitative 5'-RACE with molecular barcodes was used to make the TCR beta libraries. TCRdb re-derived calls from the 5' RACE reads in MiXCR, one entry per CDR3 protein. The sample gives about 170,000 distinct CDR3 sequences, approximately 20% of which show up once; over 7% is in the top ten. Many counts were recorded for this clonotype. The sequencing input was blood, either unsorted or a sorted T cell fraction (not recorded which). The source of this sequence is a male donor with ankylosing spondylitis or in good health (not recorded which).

The CDR3 sequence is CASSSSGTSLQEQYF. DNA of the CDR3: TGTGCCAGCAGCTCCAGTGGGACCAGCCTACAAGAGCAGTACTTC. The V and J genes are TRBV7-9 and TRBJ2-7; D might be TRBD1 or TRBD2, each matching 5 bases. Germline loops: CDR1 SEHNR, CDR2 FQNEAQ (reference sequence). V gave up 4 bases and J gave up 7 bases, with 20 bases separating them. This CDR3 is 15 amino acids long.